Shown below are 27 T cell receptor beta chains from a single sample sequenced in a study of T cell repertoires in cytomegalovirus infection. These receptors' targets are unknown. MiXCR, run by TCRdb on the reads, gives a single entry per CDR3 protein. The table shows just under 500,000 distinct CDR3 sequences, with roughly a third occurring only once. This material consisted of cultured PBMCs, taken from culture after CMV antigen stimulation. The receptors here all came from a human donor in good health (CMV status not recorded). Some clones in this sample may be carry-over from other donors' samples.

The chain combines TRBV6-2 or TRBV6-3 with TRBJ2-5; possibly TRBD2 for D (6 bases). The CDR3 consists of 15 residues. The germline gives CDR1 MNHEY, CDR2 SVGEGT. Trimming pared 4 bases from V and 0 bases from J, leaving 12 bases between. The CDR3 loop reads CASSSWDSYQETQYF. The DNA of the CDR3 is TGTGCCAGCAGTTCCTGGGACTCTTACCAAGAGACCCAGTACTTC.

This clonotype has a handful of counts. The chain combines TRBV28 with TRBJ2-7, with 7 bases lining up with TRBD2. The CDR3 is 14 residues long. From germline, CDR1 is MDHEN and CDR2 SYDVKM. V was clipped by 7 bases and J by 2 bases; unmatched bases: 8. CDR3 DNA: TGTGCCAGCACCCAAAACGGGAGGACCTACGAGCAGTACTTC. Its translation is CASTQNGRTYEQYF.

This clonotype was observed many times. V is TRBV7-2 and J is TRBJ2-3, with D perhaps given as TRBD1 or TRBD2 (6 bases each). The CDR3 covers 13 residues. Germline assignment: CDR1 SGHTA and CDR2 FQGNSA. The ends were cut back, 8 bases at V and 6 bases at J, with 15 bases in the middle. The chain's CDR3 is CASLLGGGDTQYF. The CDR3 DNA follows: TGTGCCAGCCTCCTCGGGGGCGGGGATACGCAGTATTTT.

This clonotype has just a few counts. The chain uses TRBV6-2 or TRBV6-3 and TRBJ2-1; D possibly corresponds to TRBD1 (5 bases). V lost 8 bases, J lost 5 bases, and 34 bases lay in between. Germline values: CDR1 MNHEY, CDR2 SVGEGT. CDR3 length: 20 amino acids. The DNA of the CDR3 is TGTGCCAGCGGCCCCATACAGGCAGGGTTCGTTTCTTGGTTCGACAATGAGCAGTTCTTC. It is translated as CASGPIQAGFVSWFDNEQFF.

This clonotype was observed once. CDR3 protein: CASSRLAGEFWETQYF. CDR3 coding DNA: TGTGCCAGCAGCCGATTAGCGGGAGAGTTCTGGGAGACCCAGTACTTC. V is TRBV7-2 and J is TRBJ2-5; TRBD2 aligns across 9 bases. V was pared by 5 bases and J by 5 bases, with 12 bases of the junction left unmatched. The length of the CDR3 is 16 residues. Per the germline V gene, CDR1 is SGHTA and CDR2 is FQGNSA.

The genes are TRBV4-3 and TRBJ2-7; D unclear. From germline, CDR1 is LGHNA and CDR2 YSLEER. The CDR3 is 14 amino acids. V lost 2 bases, J lost 2 bases, and 10 bases lay in between. CDR3 loop: CASSQNGNAYEQYF. For the CDR3, the DNA is TGCGCCAGCAGCCAAAATGGTAATGCCTACGAGCAGTACTTC.

This chain connects TRBV20-1 to TRBJ2-5, with D maybe TRBD1 (5 bases). Between the trimmed V and J ends, which lost 5 bases and 1 base, there was a span of 11 bases. Germline-derived CDR1 and CDR2 are DFQATT and SNEGSKA (reference sequence). The CDR3 spans 13 residues. CDR3 sequence (DNA): TGCAGTGCTCGTAGGGGCTCCCAAGAGACCCAGTACTTC. It specifies CSARRGSQETQYF.

The chain uses TRBV12-3 or TRBV12-4 and TRBJ1-3; 7 bases are shared with TRBD1. After removal of 7 bases from V and 1 base from J, the junction contained 7 bases not matched to a gene. CDR3 size: 15 residues. The CDR3 DNA is TGTGCCAGCACCTCAGGGGGGACTTCTGGAAACACCATATATTTT. Encoded protein: CASTSGGTSGNTIYF.

This clonotype came up a few times. The chain recombines TRBV12-3 or TRBV12-4 with TRBJ2-1; D perhaps matches TRBD2 (5 bases). This CDR3 contains 16 residues. The germline V and J ends were trimmed by 6 bases and 4 bases, with 19 bases remaining between them. CDR3 bases: TGTGCCAGCAGCCCCGGTGCGGGCCTTGAATACAATGAGCAGTTCTTC. Its translation: CASSPGAGLEYNEQFF.

The chain recombines TRBV7-9 with TRBJ2-7, with TRBD2 matching over 10 bases. CDR3 length: 15 amino acids. The junction had 8 bases not matched to a gene; V was cut back by 5 bases and J by 4 bases. The germline CDR1 and CDR2 sequences are SEHNR and FQNEAQ (reference sequence). The CDR3 loop reads CASSQQAGGGYEQYF. Here the CDR3 DNA reads TGTGCCAGCAGCCAACAAGCGGGAGGGGGTTACGAGCAGTACTTC.

The chain links TRBV28 to TRBJ1-5; D is undetermined. CDR3 length: 18 residues. With 1 base removed from V and 2 bases from J, the gap between germline ends came to 18 bases. Germline-derived CDR1 and CDR2 are MDHEN and SYDVKM. The CDR3 DNA reads TGTGCCAGCAGTTTATTTTGGCGGGTTGGGAGAGGCAATCAGCCCCAGCATTTT. Amino acid sequence: CASSLFWRVGRGNQPQHF.

In its sample, this clonotype was seen a few times. V and J are TRBV7-3 and TRBJ2-1, with TRBD2 matching 8 bases. The trim removed 5 bases at V and 8 bases at J, leaving 11 bases unmatched. The CDR3 spans 15 residues. The germline V gene encodes CDR1 SGHTA and CDR2 FQGTGA. The chain's CDR3 is CASSRGGVGYDEQFF. The CDR3 nucleotides read TGTGCCAGCAGCCGGGGGGGCGTAGGGTACGATGAGCAGTTCTTC.

This clonotype came up a few times. The chain links TRBV7-8 to TRBJ2-5; D might be TRBD1 (6 bases). The germline CDR1 and CDR2 sequences are SGHVS and FQNEAQ. With 6 bases removed from V and 4 bases from J, the gap between germline ends came to 12 bases. This CDR3 region has 13 residues. The CDR3 coding sequence is TGTGCCAGCAGACCGGGACACGGAGAGACCCAGTACTTC. Amino acids: CASRPGHGETQYF. The full variable domain, with the rest looked up from reference TRBV7-8 and TRBJ2-5, is GAGVSQSPRYKVAKRGQDVALRCDPISGHVSLFWYQQALGQGPEFLTYFQNEAQLDKSGLPSDRFFAERPEGSVSTLKIQRTQQEDSAVYLCASRPGHGETQYFGPGTRLLVL.

J is TRBJ2-1 and V is TRBV9, with 7 positions matching TRBD2. Trimming took 4 bases from V and 4 from J; bases not matched to a gene: 11. The CDR3 totals 16 residues. Per germline, CDR1 SGDLS and CDR2 YYNGEE. This CDR3 reads CASSPPSGRWYNEQFF. The CDR3 nucleotides read TGTGCCAGCAGCCCCCCTAGCGGCAGGTGGTACAATGAGCAGTTCTTC. Full variable domain (remainder filled in from reference TRBV9 and TRBJ2-1): DSGVTQTPKHLITATGQRVTLRCSPRSGDLSVYWYQQSLDQGLQFLIQYYNGEERAKGNILERFSAQQFPDLHSELNLSSLELGDSALYFCASSPPSGRWYNEQFFGPGTRLTVL.

This clonotype turned up a few times. V usage is TRBV20-1 and J usage is TRBJ2-5; D may be TRBD1 (6 bases). From germline, CDR1 is DFQATT and CDR2 SNEGSKA (reference sequence). The CDR3 has 16 residues. V was clipped by 3 bases and J by 5 bases, with 22 bases between them. The CDR3 DNA reads TGCAGTGCTAGGGGCCAGGGGACCGGAGTCGCGGAGACCCAGTACTTC. This codes for CSARGQGTGVAETQYF.

The genes are TRBV28 and TRBJ2-6; a possible D gene is TRBD1 (6 bases). Trimming pared 7 bases from V and 9 bases from J, leaving 13 bases between. Germline values: CDR1 MDHEN, CDR2 SYDVKM. The CDR3 is 13 residues long. The CDR3 DNA follows: TGTGCCAGCAATCTACAGGGAGTCAACGTCCTGACTTTC. This codes for CASNLQGVNVLTF.

CDR3 DNA: TGTGCCAGCAGCCCAGCCCTACAGGGCTACTATGGCTACACCTTC. Translation: CASSPALQGYYGYTF. The V gene is TRBV12-3 or TRBV12-4, the J gene TRBJ1-2; a possible D gene is TRBD1 (6 bases). The V gene lost 6 bases and the J gene lost 3 bases, with 17 bases spanning the gap. The CDR3 has 15 residues.

The chain uses TRBV20-1 and TRBJ1-5; no definite D call. Germline V lookup: CDR1 DFQATT, CDR2 SNEGSKA (reference sequence). This CDR3 has 12 amino acids. The ends were cut back, 1 base at V and 4 bases at J, with 5 bases in the middle. CDR3 in DNA: TGCAGTGCTAGAGCCCTGAATCAGCCCCAGCATTTT. Encoded protein: CSARALNQPQHF.

This clonotype was seen more than once but under ten times. The rearrangement joins TRBV7-3 to TRBJ2-3; D is undetermined. Looked up from germline, CDR1 is SGHTA and CDR2 is FQGTGA. Trimming took off 4 bases at V and 3 bases at J, with 14 bases between the two ends. The CDR3 contains 15 residues. The CDR3 sequence is CASSSLTEGTDTQYF. Written as DNA, the CDR3 is TGTGCCAGCAGCTCACTCACCGAAGGGACAGATACGCAGTATTTT.

The chain combines TRBV7-8 with TRBJ1-1; 10 nucleotides line up with TRBD1. V was clipped by 5 bases and J by 2 bases; unmatched bases: 11. CDR3 length: 17 amino acids. Germline CDR1 SGHVS, CDR2 FQNEAQ. Here the CDR3 DNA reads TGTGCCAGCAGCACACGACCATGGGACAGGGGCAACACTGAAGCTTTCTTT. It codes for CASSTRPWDRGNTEAFF.

This clonotype turned up a few times. The rearrangement joins TRBV7-8 to TRBJ2-7, with a possible D match to TRBD1 (6 bases). From germline, CDR1 is SGHVS and CDR2 FQNEAQ. The CDR3 loop spans 13 amino acids. The V gene lost 4 bases and the J gene lost 7 bases, with 14 bases spanning the gap. CDR3 in DNA: TGTGCCAGCAGCTCCGAGACAGGTGAGGAGCAGTACGTC. It translates to CASSSETGEEQYV.

This clonotype was counted many times. The chain couples TRBV7-2 to TRBJ2-5; TRBD1 agrees at 9 bases. The CDR3 extends over 15 amino acids. Germline-derived CDR1 and CDR2 are SGHTA and FQGNSA. Trimming at V came to 3 bases and at J to 5 bases, leaving 7 bases not matched to a gene. CDR3 region: CASSLGQGKGETQYF. The DNA for the CDR3 is TGTGCCAGCAGCTTGGGACAGGGAAAGGGGGAGACCCAGTACTTC.

This sequence joins TRBV7-6 and TRBJ1-1, with a weak D call TRBD1 (5 bases). Trimming removed 10 bases from V and 7 bases from J, with 19 bases in between. Germline values: CDR1 SGHVS, CDR2 FNYEAQ. The CDR3 sequence is 13 residues long. The chain's CDR3 is CAIQRSLGGEAFF. In nucleotides, the CDR3 is TGTGCCATCCAGCGATCATTGGGGGGTGAAGCTTTCTTT.

This clonotype was counted a few times. V and J are TRBV7-2 and TRBJ2-5; D possibly corresponds to TRBD2 (7 bases). CDR1 and CDR2 (germline): SGHTA, FQGNSA. Trimming removed 4 bases from V and 5 bases from J, with 14 bases in between. The CDR3 runs 14 residues. The DNA for the CDR3 is TGTGCCAGCAGCTCCTGGGGGGGGCAGGAGACCCAGTACTTC. It codes for CASSSWGGQETQYF.

This clonotype was detected many times. The chain recombines TRBV7-2 with TRBJ2-5; 9 bases agree with TRBD2. This CDR3 is built from 16 residues. CDR1 is SGHTA, CDR2 FQGNSA, per germline. V shed 1 base, J shed 1 base, and the junction held 4 bases outside the gene matches. The CDR3 region has the DNA TGTGCCAGCAGCTTAGTCCCTAGCGGGATCCAAGAGACCCAGTACTTC. It is translated as CASSLVPSGIQETQYF.

The V gene is TRBV20-1, the J gene TRBJ2-7; 11 bases agree with TRBD2. J lost 6 bases, V lost 0 bases, and 19 bases had no gene match. The CDR3 covers 19 residues. Per the germline V gene, CDR1 is DFQATT and CDR2 is SNEGSKA (reference sequence). In nucleotides, the CDR3 is TGCAGTGCTAGAGAGGGGGAGAGTAGTAGCGGGAGGGCCCTCGTCGAGCAGTACTTC. Amino acids: CSAREGESSSGRALVEQYF.

This clonotype was seen only a few times. J is TRBJ1-2 and V is TRBV11-2, with TRBD1 as a possible D gene (5 bases). This CDR3 is built from 14 residues. The V end lost 1 base, the J end lost 5 bases, and 11 bases lay between the germline ends. Germline CDR1 SGHAT, CDR2 FQNNGV. The CDR3 region is CASSLAGGVYGYTF. DNA of the CDR3: TGTGCCAGCAGCTTAGCAGGAGGGGTGTATGGCTACACCTTC.